These 25 T cell receptor beta chains were sequenced from one sample in a study of T cell responses to AZD1222 COVID-19 vaccine. Profiling relied on immunoSEQ multiplex PCR, and the TCRdb table lists in-frame clones only, not all of them. The table records over 70,000 clones, around 80% of them present only once. The source material was peripheral blood, sampled 28 days after the second dose of the MenACWY control vaccine. The origin of the receptors is an adult who received the MenACWY meningococcal vaccine as a control.

The chain recombines TRBV12-3 or TRBV12-4 with TRBJ1-1, with TRBD1 as a possible D gene (5 bases). V dropped 3 bases and J dropped 3 bases, with 8 bases sitting between them. The CDR3 runs 13 residues. CDR3 sequence reads: CASSFGADTEAFF. In nucleotides, the CDR3 is TGTGCCAGCAGTTTCGGGGCGGACACTGAAGCTTTCTTT.

The V and J genes are TRBV19 and TRBJ2-2, with TRBD2 matching 13 bases. V lost 3 bases and J lost 4; bases outside the gene matches: 2. The CDR3 totals 16 residues. Germline lookup yields CDR1 LNHDA and CDR2 SQIVND (reference sequence). This chain's CDR3 is CASSIRLAGGTGELFF. In nucleotides, the CDR3 is TGTGCCAGTAGTATTAGACTAGCGGGGGGCACCGGGGAGCTGTTTTTT.

The rearrangement links TRBV27 to TRBJ1-1; D possibly corresponds to TRBD1 (5 bases). This CDR3 has 14 residues. The V and J ends lost 3 bases and 1 base respectively, with 9 bases between them. Germline CDR1 MNHEY, CDR2 SMNVEV (reference sequence). This CDR3 is CASSLGGRNTEAFF. CDR3 nucleotides: TGTGCCAGCAGTTTGGGGGGAAGGAACACTGAAGCTTTCTTT.

The V and J genes are TRBV2 and TRBJ1-1; 7 positions match TRBD1. Trimming cost V 6 bases and J 6 bases; bases outside gene matches: 7. This CDR3 is 13 amino acids long. Looked up from germline, CDR1 is SNHLY and CDR2 is FYNNEI. The CDR3 sequence: CASRVTGDAEAFF. CDR3 sequence (DNA): TGTGCCAGCAGGGTTACAGGGGACGCTGAAGCTTTCTTT. The full variable domain, its missing parts supplied by reference TRBV2 and TRBJ1-1, is EPEVTQTPSHQVTQMGQEVILRCVPISNHLYFYWYRQILGQKVEFLVSFYNNEISEKSEIFDDQFSVERPDGSNFTLKIRSTKLEDSAMYFCASRVTGDAEAFFGQGTRLTVV.

This clone appeared many times. The chain employs TRBV9 and TRBJ1-2, with TRBD1 identical over 7 bases. The junction had 3 bases not matched to a gene; V was cut back by 3 bases and J by 1 base. The CDR3 spans 14 residues. Germline assignment: CDR1 SGDLS and CDR2 YYNGEE. The CDR3 DNA reads as TGTGCCAGCAGCGCGGACAGGAATAACTATGGCTACACCTTC. Its translation is CASSADRNNYGYTF.

The chain is built from TRBV9 and TRBJ2-5; TRBD2 matches 10 bases. The junction had 9 bases not matched to a gene; V was cut back by 2 bases and J by 2 bases. The CDR3 sequence is 17 residues long. Germline assignment: CDR1 SGDLS and CDR2 YYNGEE. The DNA for the CDR3 is TGTGCCAGCAGCGTGGACATAGCGGGGGGATTGCAAGAGACCCAGTACTTC. Translated: CASSVDIAGGLQETQYF.

The CDR3 here is CASSFTSGTDYGYTF. Here the CDR3 DNA reads TGTGCCAGCAGCTTCACATCCGGGACAGACTATGGCTACACCTTC. The V and J genes are TRBV7-9 and TRBJ1-2, with 7 bases aligning to TRBD1. With 3 bases clipped from V and 3 bases from J, the junction kept 7 bases outside the gene matches. The germline V gene encodes CDR1 SEHNR and CDR2 FQNEAQ (reference sequence). The CDR3 length is 15 residues.

J is TRBJ1-2 and V is TRBV7-9; D is unclear. Trimming shortened V by 5 bases and J by 0 bases, and 16 bases separated the two germline ends. Germline CDR1 is SEHNR and CDR2 is FQNEAQ (reference sequence). The CDR3 totals 16 residues. The CDR3 DNA reads TGTGCCAGCAGCCCACCACCGGACGGAACTAACTATGGCTACACCTTC. Translating gives CASSPPPDGTNYGYTF.

This sequence joins TRBV19 and TRBJ1-5; D remains unclear. The CDR3 consists of 15 residues. V was cut by 5 bases and J by 5 bases, with 16 bases left in between. The germline V gene has CDR1 LNHDA and CDR2 SQIVND (reference sequence). Written as DNA, the CDR3 is TGTGCCAGTAGTCTTCTCCTTGGGGATGATCAGCCCCAGCATTTT. This encodes CASSLLLGDDQPQHF.

The chain combines TRBV3-1 (or the pseudogene TRBV3-2) with TRBJ2-7; D gene uncertain. The CDR3 sequence is 13 residues long. Germline V gene sequence: CDR1 LGHDT, CDR2 YNNKEL (reference sequence). Trimming took 0 bases from V and 7 from J, leaving 10 bases between them. The CDR3 region is CASSQDFLGEQYF. In DNA form, the CDR3 reads TGTGCCAGCAGCCAAGATTTTTTGGGGGAGCAGTACTTC.

This clone was counted only a few times. The chain carries TRBV30 and TRBJ1-3; D call uncertain. V was pared by 0 bases and J by 3 bases, with 12 bases between. Germline V gene data show CDR1 as GTSNPN and CDR2 as SVGIG (reference sequence). The CDR3 sequence is 15 residues long. In DNA form, the CDR3 reads TGTGCCTGGAGTGTAGAATGGATCGGTGGAAACACCATATATTTT. Encoded protein: CAWSVEWIGGNTIYF.

This clone has at least ten counts. The chain has TRBV5-6 and TRBJ1-2; D unclear. This CDR3 spans 15 amino acids. CDR1 SGHDT and CDR2 YYEEEE come from the germline V gene. V was clipped by 5 bases and J by 8 bases, with 22 bases between them. The CDR3 DNA sequence: TGTGCCAGCAGTCCGGGCCCGAACTCCCCGGGGGGCTACACCTTC. Translating gives CASSPGPNSPGGYTF.

CDR3 amino acids: CASSSGWSDDQPQHF. The CDR3 DNA sequence: TGTGCCAGCAGCTCGGGTTGGTCAGATGATCAGCCCCAGCATTTT. The chain uses TRBV5-5 and TRBJ1-5; D is undetermined. CDR1 and CDR2 from the germline V gene are SGHKS and YYEKEE (reference sequence). The germline V and J ends were trimmed by 3 bases and 5 bases, with 15 bases remaining between them. The length of the CDR3 is 15 residues.

The chain carries TRBV7-2 and TRBJ2-2; D might be TRBD2 (5 bases). The V and J ends lost 2 bases and 0 bases respectively, with 10 bases between them. Germline V gene lookup returns CDR1 SGHTA and CDR2 FQGNSA. The CDR3 contains 16 residues. The CDR3 coding sequence is TGTGCCAGCAGCTTAAGAGGGCGGGCGAACACCGGGGAGCTGTTTTTT. Amino acids: CASSLRGRANTGELFF.

The chain has TRBV29-1 and TRBJ1-2; 10 nucleotides align to TRBD1. Germline V gene lookup returns CDR1 SQVTM and CDR2 ANQGSEA. The CDR3 has 15 residues. J was trimmed by 4 bases and V by 4 bases; bases with no gene match: 9. For the CDR3, the DNA is TGCAGCGTTGTCTATGCGGGACAGGGGAGCTATGGCTACACCTTC. Amino acids: CSVVYAGQGSYGYTF.

This sequence joins TRBV5-6 and TRBJ1-1; D is unclear. Deletions cut 0 bases from V and 6 bases from J, with 6 bases between. Germline V gives CDR1 SGHDT, CDR2 YYEEEE. The CDR3 runs to 12 residues. CDR3 sequence: CASSLDQSEAFF. DNA for the CDR3: TGTGCCAGCAGCTTGGATCAGTCTGAAGCTTTCTTT. Looking up the rest from reference TRBV5-6 and TRBJ1-1 gives the full variable domain: DAGVTQSPTHLIKTRGQQVTLRCSPKSGHDTVSWYQQALGQGPQFIFQYYEEEERQRGNFPDRFSGHQFPNYSSELNVNALLLGDSALYLCASSLDQSEAFFGQGTRLTVV.

The rearrangement joins TRBV6-5 to TRBJ1-4; D gene uncertain. Germline values: CDR1 MNHEY, CDR2 SVGAGI. Deletions cut 0 bases from V and 8 bases from J, with 1 base between. This CDR3 spans 11 amino acids. CDR3 in amino acids: CASSYSEKLFF. CDR3 in DNA: TGTGCCAGCAGTTACTCCGAAAAACTGTTTTTT.

V and J are TRBV5-1 and TRBJ2-7; 11 bases match TRBD1. This CDR3 contains 15 residues. The germline V gene has CDR1 SGHRS and CDR2 YFSETQ. The junction had 2 bases not matched to a gene; V was cut back by 3 bases and J by 0 bases. The CDR3 DNA is TGCGCCAGCAGCTCGGGACAGGGGGTCTCCTACGAGCAGTACTTC. Translated, it gives CASSSGQGVSYEQYF.

The chain employs TRBV2 and TRBJ2-1, with TRBD2 matching over 9 bases. CDR3 size: 14 residues. V shed 8 bases and J 7 bases; nucleotides not matched to a gene: 9. Germline CDR1 SNHLY, CDR2 FYNNEI. The CDR3 DNA sequence: TGTGCCAGCGGTACGAGCGGGGGGCCTAATGAGCAGTTCTTC. It is translated as CASGTSGGPNEQFF.

The CDR3 nucleotides read TGTGCCAGCTCACCCGACGGTGGATTCGGAAACATTCAGTACTTC. Residues: CASSPDGGFGNIQYF. The V call is TRBV18, the J call TRBJ2-4; D remains unclear. This CDR3 has 15 residues. Germline CDR1 is KGHSH and CDR2 is LQKENI. The V end was cut by 3 bases, the J end by 6 bases, with 15 bases between.

The rearrangement uses TRBV12-3 or TRBV12-4 and TRBJ1-5; 9 positions match TRBD1. The CDR3 spans 13 residues. After removal of 6 bases from V and 4 bases from J, the junction contained 1 base not matched to a gene. Written as DNA, the CDR3 is TGTGCCAGCAGGGGGACAGGGAATCAGCCCCAGCATTTT. Protein: CASRGTGNQPQHF.

The V gene is TRBV3-1 (or the pseudogene TRBV3-2), the J gene TRBJ1-4; TRBD1 might be the D (5 bases). The germline V and J ends were trimmed by 5 bases and 7 bases, with 17 bases remaining between them. Germline V gene sequence: CDR1 LGHDT, CDR2 YNNKEL (reference sequence). The CDR3 runs to 15 residues. The CDR3 region is CASSVAGGRGEKLFF. The CDR3 DNA reads TGTGCCAGCAGCGTCGCGGGGGGTAGGGGTGAAAAACTGTTTTTT.

The chain uses TRBV6-5 and TRBJ1-1; 8 bases are a match to TRBD1. V lost 0 bases, J lost 3 bases, and 6 bases stayed unmatched. In germline, CDR1 is MNHEY, CDR2 SVGAGI. The CDR3 runs 16 residues. This CDR3 is CASSYSRQGRDTEAFF. The CDR3 DNA reads TGTGCCAGCAGTTACTCGCGACAGGGGAGGGACACTGAAGCTTTCTTT.

The rearrangement joins TRBV6-5 to TRBJ1-1; no clear D. The CDR3 runs 12 residues. Trimming stripped 8 bases from V and 4 bases from J, with 11 bases between. The germline gives CDR1 MNHEY, CDR2 SVGAGI. In DNA form, the CDR3 reads TGTGCCAGCGAGGTAGGGAGCACTGAAGCTTTCTTT. Amino acid sequence: CASEVGSTEAFF.

The V gene is TRBV5-4, the J gene TRBJ1-2; 7 positions agree with TRBD1. CDR1 SGHNT and CDR2 YYREEE come from the germline V gene (reference sequence). This CDR3 is built from 15 residues. Losses at the gene ends were 4 bases for V and 0 bases for J; bases not matched to a gene: 6. CDR3 nucleotides: TGTGCCAGCAGCAATCCAGGGGGTTCTAACTATGGCTACACCTTC. This sequence encodes CASSNPGGSNYGYTF.